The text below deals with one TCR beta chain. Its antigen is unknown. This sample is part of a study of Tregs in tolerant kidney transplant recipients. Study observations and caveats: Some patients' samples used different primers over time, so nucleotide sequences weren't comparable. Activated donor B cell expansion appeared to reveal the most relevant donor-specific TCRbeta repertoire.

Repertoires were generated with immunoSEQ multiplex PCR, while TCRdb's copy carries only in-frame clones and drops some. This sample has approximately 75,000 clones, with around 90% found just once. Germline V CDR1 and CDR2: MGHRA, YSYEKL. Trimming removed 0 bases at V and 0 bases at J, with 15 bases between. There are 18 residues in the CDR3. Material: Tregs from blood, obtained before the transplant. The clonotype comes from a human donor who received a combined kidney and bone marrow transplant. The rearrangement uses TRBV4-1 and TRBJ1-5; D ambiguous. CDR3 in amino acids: CASSQDDRQVYSNQPQHF. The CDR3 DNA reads TGCGCCAGCAGCCAAGATGATCGGCAGGTCTATAGCAATCAGCCCCAGCATTTT.